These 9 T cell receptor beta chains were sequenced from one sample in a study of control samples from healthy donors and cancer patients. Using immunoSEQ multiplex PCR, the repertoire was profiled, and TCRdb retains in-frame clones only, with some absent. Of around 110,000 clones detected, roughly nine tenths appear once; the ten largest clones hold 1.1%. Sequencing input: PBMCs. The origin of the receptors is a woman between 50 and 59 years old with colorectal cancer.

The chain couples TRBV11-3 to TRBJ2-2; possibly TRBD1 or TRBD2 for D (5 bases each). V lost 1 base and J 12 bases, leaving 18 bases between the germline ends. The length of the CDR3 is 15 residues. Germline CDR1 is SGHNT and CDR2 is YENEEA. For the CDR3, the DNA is TGTGCCAGCAGCTTAGGAGACAACGGGGCCGGACAGCTGTTTTTT. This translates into CASSLGDNGAGQLFF.

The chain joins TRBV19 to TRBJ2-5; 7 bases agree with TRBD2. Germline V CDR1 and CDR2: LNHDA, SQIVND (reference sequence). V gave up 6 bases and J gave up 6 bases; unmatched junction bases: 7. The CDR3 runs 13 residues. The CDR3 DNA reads TGTGCCAGTAGACCTCAGGGAGGGCAGACCCAGTACTTC. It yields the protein CASRPQGGQTQYF.

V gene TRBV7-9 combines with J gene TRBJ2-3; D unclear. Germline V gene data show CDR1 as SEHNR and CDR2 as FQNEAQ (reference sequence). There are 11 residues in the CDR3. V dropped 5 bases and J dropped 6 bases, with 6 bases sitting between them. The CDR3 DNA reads TGTGCCAGCAGCCTAGAGGATACGCAGTATTTT. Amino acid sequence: CASSLEDTQYF. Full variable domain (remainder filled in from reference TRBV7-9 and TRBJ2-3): DTGVSQNPRHKITKRGQNVTFRCDPISEHNRLYWYRQTLGQGPEFLTYFQNEAQLEKSRLLSDRFSAERPKGSFSTLEIQRTEQGDSAMYLCASSLEDTQYFGPGTRLTVL.

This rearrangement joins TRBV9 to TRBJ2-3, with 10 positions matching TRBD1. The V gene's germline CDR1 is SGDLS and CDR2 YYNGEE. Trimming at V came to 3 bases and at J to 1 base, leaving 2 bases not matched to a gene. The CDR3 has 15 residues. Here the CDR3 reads CASSGQGAGTDTQYF. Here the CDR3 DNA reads TGTGCCAGCAGCGGACAGGGGGCAGGCACAGATACGCAGTATTTT.

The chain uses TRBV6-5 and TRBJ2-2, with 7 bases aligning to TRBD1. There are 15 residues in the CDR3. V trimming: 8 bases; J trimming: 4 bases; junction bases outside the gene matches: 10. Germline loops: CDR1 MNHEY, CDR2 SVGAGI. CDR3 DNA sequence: TGTGCCAGCGTCTCGACAGGGCAATTCACCGGGGAGCTGTTTTTT. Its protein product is CASVSTGQFTGELFF.

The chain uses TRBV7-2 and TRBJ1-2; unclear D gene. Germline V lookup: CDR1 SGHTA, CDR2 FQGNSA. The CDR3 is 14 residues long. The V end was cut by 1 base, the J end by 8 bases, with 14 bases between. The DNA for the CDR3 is TGTGCCAGCAGCTTAGGCCCCCGCCGGGAAGGCTACACCTTC. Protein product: CASSLGPRREGYTF.

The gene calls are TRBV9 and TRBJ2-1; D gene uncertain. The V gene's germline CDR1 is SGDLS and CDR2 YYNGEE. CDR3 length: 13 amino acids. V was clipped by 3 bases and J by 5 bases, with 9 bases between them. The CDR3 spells CASSASPDNEQFF. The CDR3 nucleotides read TGTGCCAGCAGCGCTTCACCAGACAATGAGCAGTTCTTC.

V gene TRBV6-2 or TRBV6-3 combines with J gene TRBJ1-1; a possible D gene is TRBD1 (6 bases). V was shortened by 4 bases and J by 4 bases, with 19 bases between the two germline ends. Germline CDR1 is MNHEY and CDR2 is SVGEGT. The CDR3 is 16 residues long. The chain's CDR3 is CASSWDTLRGGTEAFF. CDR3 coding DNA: TGTGCCAGCAGTTGGGACACCCTGAGGGGGGGCACTGAAGCTTTCTTT.

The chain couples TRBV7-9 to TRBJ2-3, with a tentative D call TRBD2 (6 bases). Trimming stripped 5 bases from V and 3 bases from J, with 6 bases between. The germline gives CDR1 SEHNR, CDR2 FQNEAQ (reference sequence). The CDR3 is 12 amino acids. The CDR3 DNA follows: TGTGCCAGCAGCCGGGAGACAGATACGCAGTATTTT. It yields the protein CASSRETDTQYF.